One sample yielded the 10 T cell receptor beta chains listed below, sequenced in a study of cytomegalovirus exposure and HLA in healthy donors. PCR amplification relied on 60 Vbeta primers (plus 13 Jbeta primers). Some clones are missing from TCRdb's copy, which holds only in-frame ones; the method was immunoSEQ multiplex PCR. Among under 300,000 clones, roughly four fifths were seen once, and the ten largest hold roughly 2%. Sequencing used PBMCs. The receptors come from a woman aged 40 to 50 in good health and CMV-seropositive.

The chain couples TRBV9 to TRBJ2-5, with 10 bases lining up with TRBD2. The CDR3 runs to 15 residues. The V and J ends lost 0 bases and 1 base, in that order; junction bases with no gene match: 0. Germline V CDR1 and CDR2: SGDLS, YYNGEE. The CDR3 nucleotides are TGTGCCAGCAGCGTAGGGACTAGCGGCCAAGAGACCCAGTACTTC. Residues: CASSVGTSGQETQYF.

CDR3 in amino acids: CSVGGVVNSGNTIYF. In nucleotides, the CDR3 is TGCAGCGTGGGGGGGGTTGTCAACTCTGGAAACACCATATATTTT. J is TRBJ1-3 and V is TRBV29-1; weak D call: TRBD1 (5 bases). Trimming pared 6 bases from V and 0 bases from J, leaving 15 bases between. The CDR3 is made up of 15 amino acids. The germline V gene encodes CDR1 SQVTM and CDR2 ANQGSEA. Filled out from reference TRBV29-1 and TRBJ1-3, the complete variable domain reads SAVISQKPSRDICQRGTSLTIQCQVDSQVTMMFWYRQQPGQSLTLIATANQGSEATYESGFVIDKFPISRPNLTFSTLTVSNMSPEDSSIYLCSVGGVVNSGNTIYFGEGSWLTVV.

This chain joins TRBV10-3 and TRBJ2-1; D is perhaps TRBD2 (6 bases). The CDR3 contains 15 residues. V shed 4 bases and J shed 4 bases, with 14 bases lying between them. Germline CDR1 ENHRY, CDR2 SYGVKD. DNA of the CDR3: TGTGCCATCAGTGGGGGCTCACGGGAGTACAATGAGCAGTTCTTC. Translated: CAISGGSREYNEQFF.

The rearrangement links TRBV4-3 to TRBJ2-1, with TRBD2 identical over 7 bases. There are 15 residues in the CDR3. Germline CDR1 and CDR2: LGHNA and YSLEER. V lost 4 bases and J lost 4; bases outside the gene matches: 7. In DNA, the CDR3 is TGCGCCAGCAGCCTGAGGACTAGTTCTTACAATGAGCAGTTCTTC. It is translated as CASSLRTSSYNEQFF.

V usage is TRBV25-1 and J usage is TRBJ1-4; D possibly corresponds to TRBD1 (5 bases). The CDR3 covers 16 residues. V was cut by 8 bases and J by 2 bases, with 18 bases left in between. CDR1 MGHDK and CDR2 SYGVNS come from the germline V gene. The DNA of the CDR3 is TGTGCCAGCCCCACCCCCCTTGGGGCCACTAATGAAAAACTGTTTTTT. It specifies CASPTPLGATNEKLFF.

The chain carries TRBV5-1 and TRBJ1-1; D not certain. Germline loops: CDR1 SGHRS, CDR2 YFSETQ. With 4 bases removed from V and 1 base from J, the gap between germline ends came to 17 bases. The CDR3 totals 16 residues. CDR3 sequence: CASSNPQVVGNTEAFF. CDR3 bases: TGCGCCAGCAGCAACCCTCAGGTGGTGGGGAACACTGAAGCTTTCTTT.

This chain joins TRBV18 and TRBJ2-5, with D perhaps TRBD2 (5 bases). CDR1 and CDR2 (germline): KGHSH, LQKENI. The V end lost 6 bases, the J end lost 2 bases, and 7 bases lay between the germline ends. The CDR3 spans 12 residues. CDR3 residues: CASSPGQETQYF. For the CDR3, the DNA is TGTGCCAGCTCGCCGGGGCAAGAGACCCAGTACTTC.

The chain couples TRBV6-1 to TRBJ2-3; the match to TRBD2 covers 9 bases. Germline CDR1 is MNHNS and CDR2 is SASEGT. The length of the CDR3 is 14 residues. The trim removed 7 bases at V and 1 base at J, leaving 3 bases unmatched. The CDR3 loop is CASKTSGGTDTQYF. CDR3 bases: TGTGCCAGCAAGACTAGCGGAGGCACAGATACGCAGTATTTT.

This clone came up once. This chain joins TRBV4-2 and TRBJ2-3, with 11 bases identical to TRBD2. The germline V gene encodes CDR1 LGHNA and CDR2 YNFKEQ. The V and J ends lost 0 bases and 8 bases, in that order; junction bases with no gene match: 13. CDR3 length: 18 residues. The CDR3 bases are TGTGCCAGCAGCCAAGATGGGCGGCTAGCGGGAGGTCGCGGTACGCAGTATTTT. Translated: CASSQDGRLAGGRGTQYF.

The rearrangement links TRBV2 to TRBJ1-2; 8 nucleotides agree with TRBD1. The length of the CDR3 is 11 residues. V lost 10 bases, J lost 7 bases, and 5 bases stayed unmatched. Per the germline V gene, CDR1 is SNHLY and CDR2 is FYNNEI. The CDR3 here is CATTTGVGYTF. The CDR3 DNA reads TGTGCCACTACGACAGGGGTTGGCTACACCTTC.